Below are 14 T cell receptor beta chains sequenced from a single sample in a study of blood T cell repertoires in COVID-19 (dated by TCRdb to 2018 to 2021). The library relied on the immunoSEQ multiplex PCR assay. TCRdb obtained this table from immuneACCESS and retained in-frame rearrangements with V and J assigned. These tables miss some clones; where compared with another copy, unresolved V genes account for less than half of the shortfall, and the remainder is unexplained. Recorded for this sample are about 67,000 clones; roughly nine tenths of them occurred a single time. Around 20% of the sample lies in the top ten. Sequences were obtained from peripheral blood. All receptors come from an elderly woman with acute or convalescent COVID-19.

This clone has more than one count but fewer than ten. This rearrangement joins TRBV11-2 to TRBJ2-1, with TRBD1 matching 8 bases. J lost 3 bases, V lost 3 bases, and 4 bases had no gene match. Per germline, CDR1 SGHAT and CDR2 FQNNGV. This CDR3 spans 15 amino acids. Here the CDR3 reads CASSFSDRVYNEQFF. CDR3 coding DNA: TGTGCCAGCAGCTTTTCGGACAGGGTCTACAATGAGCAGTTCTTC.

The chain links TRBV18 to TRBJ1-5, with D maybe TRBD1 (6 bases). The CDR3 is 15 residues long. Trimming left V 3 bases short and J 1 base short, with 10 bases between. Germline V gene data show CDR1 as KGHSH and CDR2 as LQKENI. In nucleotides, the CDR3 is TGTGCCAGCTCACCGGGGGCTGGGAGCAATCAGCCCCAGCATTTT. Translation: CASSPGAGSNQPQHF.

The V and J genes are TRBV13 and TRBJ2-3, with D tentatively TRBD2 (7 bases). There are 18 residues in the CDR3. Germline V gives CDR1 PRHDT, CDR2 FYEKMQ (reference sequence). The V gene lost 4 bases and the J gene lost 2 bases, with 22 bases spanning the gap. CDR3 residues: CASSSINEAGASTDTQYF. CDR3 sequence (DNA): TGTGCCAGCAGCTCGATCAACGAGGCGGGGGCCTCCACAGATACGCAGTATTTT.

J is TRBJ1-6 and V is TRBV27; 9 bases are shared with TRBD1. The CDR3 contains 14 residues. Trimming removed 6 bases from V and 11 bases from J; junction bases left unmatched: 8. Germline V gives CDR1 MNHEY, CDR2 SMNVEV (reference sequence). The CDR3 region is CASRTGGILAPLHF. CDR3 DNA sequence: TGTGCCAGCAGAACAGGGGGCATATTGGCACCCCTCCACTTT.

This chain joins TRBV24-1 and TRBJ2-1; TRBD2 aligns across 9 bases. Germline V gene data show CDR1 as KGHDR and CDR2 as SFDVKD. The CDR3 runs to 15 residues. V lost 4 bases, J lost 8 bases, and 8 bases stayed unmatched. CDR3 nucleotide sequence: TGTGCCACCAGTGAGCGAGGACTAGCGCTCGATGAGCAGTTCTTC. Translated: CATSERGLALDEQFF.

This chain connects TRBV7-9 to TRBJ1-1; a possible D gene is TRBD1 (5 bases). Trimming left V 1 base short and J 3 bases short, with 6 bases between. The CDR3 is 13 residues long. Germline assignment: CDR1 SEHNR and CDR2 FQNEAQ (reference sequence). CDR3 in DNA: TGTGCCAGCAGCTTAGTCAGGGACACTGAAGCTTTCTTT. As protein: CASSLVRDTEAFF.

The genes are TRBV4-2 and TRBJ1-4; 11 bases line up with TRBD1. There are 16 residues in the CDR3. V dropped 0 bases and J dropped 7; count of bases not matched to a gene: 4. CDR1 and CDR2 (germline): LGHNA, YNFKEQ. DNA for the CDR3: TGTGCCAGCAGCCAAGATGGGACAGGGGGTGGTGAAAAACTGTTTTTT. Amino acids: CASSQDGTGGGEKLFF.

The chain recombines TRBV6-4 with TRBJ2-6; D not certain. The V gene's germline CDR1 is MRHNA and CDR2 SNTAGT. V lost 0 bases, J lost 0 bases, and 6 bases lay in between. This CDR3 region has 16 residues. CDR3 DNA: TGTGCCAGCAGTGACTCTGCGAGCTCTGGGGCCAACGTCCTGACTTTC. Encoded protein: CASSDSASSGANVLTF.

The J gene is TRBJ2-7, the V gene TRBV20-1; 9 nucleotides line up with TRBD1. This CDR3 has 14 residues. Germline-derived CDR1 and CDR2 are DFQATT and SNEGSKA (reference sequence). V gave up 3 bases and J gave up 5 bases; unmatched junction bases: 8. The CDR3 loop is CSASARDRANEQYF. The CDR3 DNA is TGCAGTGCTAGTGCTCGGGACAGGGCCAACGAGCAGTACTTC.

The J gene is TRBJ1-3, the V gene TRBV27; no definite D call. Germline CDR1 is MNHEY and CDR2 is SMNVEV (reference sequence). Trimming removed 8 bases from V and 4 bases from J, with 15 bases in between. The CDR3 is 14 amino acids. The CDR3 DNA is TGTGCCAGCGGGTTACCAGGTAGAGGAAACACCATATATTTT. This codes for CASGLPGRGNTIYF.

This chain uses TRBV7-2 with TRBJ1-5; TRBD1 might be the D (5 bases). CDR1 SGHTA and CDR2 FQGNSA come from the germline V gene. The V end lost 2 bases, the J end lost 6 bases, and 8 bases lay between the germline ends. CDR3 size: 13 residues. The chain's CDR3 is CASSLRGFQPQHF. The CDR3, as DNA: TGTGCCAGCAGCTTACGGGGGTTTCAGCCCCAGCATTTT.

The chain carries TRBV3-1 (or the pseudogene TRBV3-2) and TRBJ2-2; the D is unclear. V lost 0 bases to trimming and J lost 7 bases, with 6 bases between them. Germline V gene data show CDR1 as LGHDT and CDR2 as YNNKEL (reference sequence). The CDR3 runs to 13 residues. The CDR3 region has the DNA TGTGCCAGCAGCCAAGAAATATTCGGGGAGCTGTTTTTT. This translates into CASSQEIFGELFF.

This sequence joins TRBV11-2 and TRBJ1-1; D is ambiguous. The CDR3 consists of 13 residues. Per the germline V gene, CDR1 is SGHAT and CDR2 is FQNNGV. Trimming took off 3 bases at V and 11 bases at J, with 16 bases between the two ends. The CDR3 loop is CASSFGSLQTAFF. CDR3 DNA: TGTGCCAGCAGCTTCGGGTCTTTGCAGACGGCTTTCTTT.

The chain couples TRBV29-1 to TRBJ1-2, with no clear D. Germline values: CDR1 SQVTM, CDR2 ANQGSEA. The V gene lost 8 bases and the J gene lost 4 bases, with 20 bases spanning the gap. The CDR3 sequence is 14 residues long. In nucleotides, the CDR3 is TGCAGCCCCTCCCTTGGGAGAAATAGCTATGGCTACACCTTC. This codes for CSPSLGRNSYGYTF.